This T cell receptor beta chain is from a study of T-cell memory formation after mild COVID-19. About the research overall: The two donors had largely donor-specific TCR clusters.

Study-level findings and limits: Memory cells collected pre-infection included some clones that later responded, suggesting cross-reactive memory joined. Second-wave clones peaking on day 37 lacked confirmed SARS-CoV-2 specificity.

Via MiXCR, TCRdb re-called the 5' RACE reads, giving one row per CDR3 protein. Of 400,000 to 500,000 distinct CDR3 sequences listed, about a sixth are singletons. The V and J ends lost 2 bases and 4 bases, in that order; junction bases with no gene match: 11. The CDR3 is 16 residues long. The germline gives CDR1 SGHRS, CDR2 YFSETQ. In its sample, this clonotype was seen many times. As yet, its antigen is unknown. Material: PBMCs or a T cell subset sorted from them (not recorded which). The TCR comes from a man between 18 and 35 years old who had mild COVID-19 (a few samples of this study predate the infection). Cell type and time point are not known. The chain employs TRBV5-1 and TRBJ2-7; 8 positions agree with TRBD1. The CDR3 DNA reads TGCGCCAGCAGCTTACCCTTGCCGGACAGGGATTACGAGCAGTACGTC. This encodes CASSLPLPDRDYEQYV.